The 13 T cell receptor beta chains presented below share a single source sample, sequenced in a study of CD8 T cells in ankylosing spondylitis. TCRdb processed the 5' RACE reads anew with MiXCR; each CDR3 protein has one entry. Among approximately 25,000 distinct CDR3 sequences listed, about a sixth were seen once. Sequencing was performed on blood. Every receptor here comes from a male donor with ankylosing spondylitis or in good health (not recorded which).

Only one count was recorded for this clonotype. The rearrangement links TRBV23-1 to TRBJ2-2, with TRBD1 identical over 8 bases. TRBV23-1 belongs to the ORF category, with a function that is uncertain. The CDR3 covers 15 residues. With 2 bases clipped from V and 7 bases from J, the junction kept 6 bases outside the gene matches. CDR3 in DNA: TGCGCCAGCAGTCAAACATGGACAGGGATCGGGGAGCTGTTTTTT. This translates into CASSQTWTGIGELFF.

The chain couples TRBV5-1 to TRBJ1-1; D is unresolved. Trimming shortened V by 2 bases and J by 4 bases, and 12 bases separated the two germline ends. CDR1 is SGHRS, CDR2 YFSETQ, per germline. This CDR3 spans 14 amino acids. CDR3 nucleotide sequence: TGCGCCAGCAGCTTCGACCCTAGGCGCACTGAAGCTTTCTTT. Translating gives CASSFDPRRTEAFF. Combining the CDR3 with reference TRBV5-1 and TRBJ1-1 gives the whole variable domain KAGVTQTPRYLIKTRGQQVTLSCSPISGHRSVSWYQQTPGQGLQFLFEYFSETQRNKGNFPGRFSGRQFSNSRSEMNVSTLELGDSALYLCASSFDPRRTEAFFGQGTRLTVV.

The V gene is TRBV7-3, the J gene TRBJ2-3; TRBD1 aligns across 7 bases. Losses at the gene ends were 7 bases for V and 3 bases for J; bases not matched to a gene: 7. Germline V gene lookup returns CDR1 SGHTA and CDR2 FQGTGA. The CDR3 is made up of 14 amino acids. The CDR3 nucleotides are TGTGCCAGCACACTGGGACAGAAGACAGATACGCAGTATTTT. Translated, it gives CASTLGQKTDTQYF.

This clonotype was picked up a small number of times. The rearrangement links TRBV12-3 or TRBV12-4 to TRBJ2-1; TRBD1 agrees at 10 bases. There are 15 residues in the CDR3. J gave up 3 bases and V 6 bases, and 5 bases lay outside the gene matches. The CDR3 DNA is TGTGCCAGCAGACCCAGGGACAGGGGCTACAATGAGCAGTTCTTC. Its protein is CASRPRDRGYNEQFF.

J is TRBJ2-3 and V is TRBV11-3; D is possibly TRBD1 (6 bases). The V end lost 5 bases, the J end lost 4 bases, and 13 bases lay between the germline ends. The CDR3 consists of 14 residues. The germline gives CDR1 SGHNT, CDR2 YENEEA. The CDR3 nucleotides read TGTGCCAGCAGCCGTGGGGGCCCCCCAGATACGCAGTATTTT. Translation: CASSRGGPPDTQYF.

This clonotype was counted ten times or more. This chain uses TRBV10-3 with TRBJ1-3; 7 bases match TRBD1. Germline assignment: CDR1 ENHRY and CDR2 SYGVKD. Trimming at V came to 6 bases and at J to 4 bases, leaving 6 bases not matched to a gene. The CDR3 is made up of 14 amino acids. The CDR3 sequence is CAISRDRGGNTIYF. In DNA form, the CDR3 reads TGTGCCATCAGCCGGGACAGAGGAGGAAACACCATATATTTT.

This clonotype was seen only a few times. The chain couples TRBV28 to TRBJ2-1; tentatively, D is TRBD1 or TRBD2 (6 bases each). Germline loops: CDR1 MDHEN, CDR2 SYDVKM. CDR3 size: 15 residues. Trimming shortened V by 7 bases and J by 5 bases, and 18 bases separated the two germline ends. The CDR3 DNA is TGTGCCAGCAACCGGCTAGGGGGGTTCAACAATGAGCAGTTCTTC. Protein: CASNRLGGFNNEQFF. Combining the CDR3 with reference TRBV28 and TRBJ2-1 gives the whole variable domain DVKVTQSSRYLVKRTGEKVFLECVQDMDHENMFWYRQDPGLGLRLIYFSYDVKMKEKGDIPEGYSVSREKKERFSLILESASTNQTSMYLCASNRLGGFNNEQFFGPGTRLTVL.

This clonotype was found many times. The genes are TRBV20-1 and TRBJ1-3, with D possibly matching TRBD1 (5 bases). The CDR3 loop spans 13 amino acids. Per the germline V gene, CDR1 is DFQATT and CDR2 is SNEGSKA (reference sequence). Trimming took 3 bases from V and 4 from J, leaving 10 bases between them. CDR3 residues: CSARIRVGNTIYF. The CDR3 nucleotides read TGCAGTGCTAGGATCAGGGTCGGAAACACCATATATTTT.

Ten or more counts support this clonotype. The chain carries TRBV7-2 and TRBJ2-5; 7 nucleotides agree with TRBD2. With V trimmed by 6 bases and J by 5 bases, 9 bases remained unmatched. Germline assignment: CDR1 SGHTA and CDR2 FQGNSA. This CDR3 contains 14 residues. Written as DNA, the CDR3 is TGTGCCAGCAGGACGGGGAGGGGACGGGAGACCCAGTACTTC. Its translation: CASRTGRGRETQYF. The full variable domain, in which reference TRBV7-2 and TRBJ2-5 provide the parts outside the CDR3, is GAGVSQSPSNKVTEKGKDVELRCDPISGHTALYWYRQSLGQGLEFLIYFQGNSAPDKSGLPSDRFSAERTGGSVSTLTIQRTQQEDSAVYLCASRTGRGRETQYFGPGTRLLVL.

The V gene is TRBV12-3 or TRBV12-4, the J gene TRBJ1-2; D is undetermined. This CDR3 contains 13 residues. Trimming pared 5 bases from V and 5 bases from J, leaving 12 bases between. The CDR3 loop reads CASSPGMFYGYTF. DNA for the CDR3: TGTGCCAGCAGTCCGGGGATGTTTTATGGCTACACCTTC.

The CDR3 sequence: CASSRDSSYNEQFF. CDR3 DNA: TGTGCCAGCTCCCGGGACTCCTCCTACAATGAGCAGTTCTTC. This chain joins TRBV18 and TRBJ2-1; TRBD2 is a possible D gene (6 bases). This CDR3 is 14 amino acids long. V dropped 6 bases and J dropped 0 bases, with 9 bases sitting between them. Germline V gene data show CDR1 as KGHSH and CDR2 as LQKENI.

This sequence joins TRBV9 and TRBJ1-6; D is ambiguous. Trimming shortened V by 0 bases and J by 4 bases, and 8 bases separated the two germline ends. Per the germline V gene, CDR1 is SGDLS and CDR2 is YYNGEE. The CDR3 has 15 residues. The CDR3 DNA reads TGTGCCAGCAGCGTAGCTACGGGGTATAATTCACCCCTCCACTTT. Translating gives CASSVATGYNSPLHF.

There are a few counts of this clonotype. This chain connects TRBV4-3 to TRBJ1-1; 9 bases agree with TRBD1. Per the germline V gene, CDR1 is LGHNA and CDR2 is YSLEER. Losses at the gene ends were 0 bases for V and 8 bases for J; bases not matched to a gene: 1. CDR3 length: 13 residues. The CDR3 region is CASSQEGQGEAFF. DNA for the CDR3: TGCGCCAGCAGCCAAGAGGGACAGGGCGAAGCTTTCTTT.